A selection of T cell receptor beta chains follows, all from one sample in a study of Graves' ophthalmopathy and Graves' hyperthyroidism. TCRdb re-derived calls from the multiplex PCR reads in MiXCR, one entry per CDR3 protein. There are 240,000 or so distinct CDR3 sequences in the sample; about 46% occur only once, and roughly 50% lies in the top ten. Sequences were obtained from peripheral blood. The receptors were gathered from an adult man with Graves' ophthalmopathy. The CDR3 runs from the conserved cysteine through the conserved F or W. Fields, in order: V gene, J gene, D gene, clone size, CDR3 DNA, CDR3 protein. The D gene is left open where the match is weak. Size tells how often a clone was seen (once, few, many) or the class of an expanded clone, and some rows leave it out.

v_call: TRBV20-1
j_call: TRBJ2-7
d_call: TRBD1
clone_size: -
cdr3_nt: TGCAGTGCGAGGGGACAGAGTAACCACGAGCAGTACTTC
cdr3_aa: CSARGQSNHEQYF

v_call: TRBV29-1
j_call: TRBJ2-3
d_call: TRBD1
clone_size: -
cdr3_nt: TGCAGCGTTGATGGGCAGGGGGTTGGAGATACGCAGTATTTT
cdr3_aa: CSVDGQGVGDTQYF

v_call: TRBV10-3
j_call: TRBJ2-7
d_call: -
clone_size: -
cdr3_nt: TGTGCCAGCAGTACGACGGTACCCCTCGGAGAGCAGTACTTC
cdr3_aa: CASSTTVPLGEQYF

v_call: TRBV5-1
j_call: TRBJ2-6
d_call: -
clone_size: -
cdr3_nt: TGCGCCAGCAGCTTGGTGGGCAGCTCAGGGGTTGGGGCCAACGTCCTGACTTTC
cdr3_aa: CASSLVGSSGVGANVLTF

v_call: TRBV7-3
j_call: TRBJ2-2
d_call: -
clone_size: -
cdr3_nt: TGTGCCAGCAGCCCCTACAGGGCGGCCGGGGAGCTGTTTTTT
cdr3_aa: CASSPYRAAGELFF

v_call: TRBV2
j_call: TRBJ1-4
d_call: TRBD1
clone_size: -
cdr3_nt: TGTGCCAGCAAAGGGACAGGGGAATCCTATGAAAAACTGTTTTTT
cdr3_aa: CASKGTGESYEKLFF

v_call: TRBV20-1
j_call: TRBJ1-1
d_call: -
clone_size: -
cdr3_nt: TGCAGTGCTAGGGTGGGCACCTACACTGAAGCTTTCTTT
cdr3_aa: CSARVGTYTEAFF

v_call: TRBV24-1
j_call: TRBJ1-1
d_call: -
clone_size: many
cdr3_nt: TGTGCCCCAAGGGCCGGGAACACTGAAGCTTTCTTT
cdr3_aa: CAPRAGNTEAFF

v_call: TRBV19
j_call: TRBJ1-6
d_call: -
clone_size: -
cdr3_nt: TGTGCCAGTAGTATCGGGGGGACAATAGGCAGGAATTCACCCCTCCACTTT
cdr3_aa: CASSIGGTIGRNSPLHF

v_call: TRBV2
j_call: TRBJ2-7
d_call: TRBD2
clone_size: -
cdr3_nt: TGTGCCAGCGAGGCTACGGCGGGAGCATACGAGCAGTACTTC
cdr3_aa: CASEATAGAYEQYF